The rows below give T cell receptor beta chains drawn from one sample of a study of shared clonotypes between healthy human individuals. This table comes from immunoSEQ multiplex PCR, and its TCRdb copy is limited to in-frame clones, with some not included. The table includes fewer than 400,000 clones, around two thirds detected once. The material sequenced was memory CD4+ T cells sorted from blood. The source is a man under 40 in good health. Each CDR3 is given with its conserved first and last residue. The D gene is left open where the match is weak. Not every row has a clone size; where given, it reads once, few, many or a size class.

clone size	CDR3 length	D gene	V gene	J gene	CDR3 protein	CDR3 DNA
NA	14	NA	TRBV5-4	TRBJ1-4	CASSKDRTKEKLFF	TGTGCCAGCAGCAAGGACAGAACCAAAGAAAAACTGTTTTTT
NA	15	TRBD1	TRBV7-2	TRBJ2-2	CASSLRTGGTGELFF	TGTGCCAGCAGCTTACGTACAGGGGGGACCGGGGAGCTGTTTTTT
NA	17	NA	TRBV5-5	TRBJ2-7	CASSSLIGASKPYEQYF	TGTGCCAGCAGCTCGCTCATCGGGGCCTCAAAACCCTACGAGCAGTACTTC
once	16	NA	TRBV7-6	TRBJ1-1	CASSLLKVGFYTEAFF	TGTGCCAGCAGCTTGTTAAAAGTAGGGTTTTACACTGAAGCTTTCTTT
NA	11	TRBD2	TRBV5-4	TRBJ2-1	CASSPGRGEFF	TGTGCCAGCAGCCCGGGGAGGGGAGAGTTCTTC
NA	14	NA	TRBV21-1	TRBJ1-5	CASSKGWRDQPQHF	TGTGCCAGCAGCAAGGGGTGGCGAGATCAGCCCCAGCATTTT
NA	14	NA	TRBV5-4	TRBJ2-7	CASSGGQISYEQYF	TGTGCCAGCAGCGGCGGACAGATCTCCTACGAGCAGTACTTC
medium-sized	17	TRBD2	TRBV7-2	TRBJ2-1	CASSLDSGGFTYNEQFF	TGTGCCAGCAGCTTAGACTCGGGAGGGTTTACCTACAATGAGCAGTTCTTC
NA	14	NA	TRBV18	TRBJ2-3	CASSPPLSTDTQYF	TGTGCCAGCTCACCGCCCCTATCCACAGATACGCAGTATTTT
NA	15	TRBD2	TRBV6-1	TRBJ2-1	CASSEELAGVNEQFF	TGTGCCAGCAGTGAAGAACTAGCGGGAGTAAATGAGCAGTTCTTC
NA	15	NA	TRBV6-5	TRBJ2-1	CASSYGGALYDGQFF	TGTGCCAGCAGTTATGGGGGGGCCTTATACGACGGTCAGTTCTTC
NA	15	NA	TRBV7-2	TRBJ2-5	CASSLDGGKWETQYF	TGTGCCAGCAGCTTGGACGGGGGAAAGTGGGAGACCCAGTACTTC
NA	12	NA	TRBV10-3	TRBJ2-3	CASTGGGDTQYF	TGTGCCTCTACCGGTGGTGGGGATACGCAGTATTTT
few	12	NA	TRBV29-1	TRBJ2-1	CSVEDRGVEQFF	TGCAGCGTTGAAGATCGCGGGGTTGAGCAGTTCTTC
few	13	TRBD2	TRBV29-1	TRBJ2-5	CSGREGRGETQYF	TGCAGCGGGAGGGAGGGCCGAGGAGAGACCCAGTACTTC
NA	15	NA	TRBV15	TRBJ1-1	CATSTHRAPRPEAFF	TGTGCCACCAGCACCCACAGGGCCCCCAGGCCTGAAGCTTTCTTT
NA	16	NA	TRBV30	TRBJ1-2	CAWGTVPSRINYGYTF	TGTGCCTGGGGGACTGTCCCGAGCCGAATTAACTATGGCTACACCTTC
once	14	NA	TRBV6-5	TRBJ1-2	CASSYSRGIYGYTF	TGTGCCAGCAGTTACTCCAGAGGGATCTATGGCTACACCTTC
NA	14	TRBD1	TRBV11-2	TRBJ1-3	CASSLTGGGNTIYF	TGTGCCAGCAGCTTAACAGGGGGGGGAAACACCATATATTTT
NA	14	TRBD1	TRBV2	TRBJ1-1	CASSVQGAVTEAFF	TGTGCCAGCAGTGTTCAGGGGGCGGTCACTGAAGCTTTCTTT
NA	13	NA	TRBV7-2	TRBJ2-1	CASSLGPYNEQFF	TGTGCCAGCAGCTTAGGCCCCTACAATGAGCAGTTCTTC
few	14	TRBD1	TRBV11-2	TRBJ2-1	CASRRTGFVNEQFF	TGTGCCAGCAGGAGGACAGGGTTTGTCAATGAGCAGTTCTTC
NA	12	NA	TRBV18	TRBJ1-5	CASSPYNQPQHF	TGTGCCAGCTCACCCTATAATCAGCCCCAGCATTTT
NA	17	NA	TRBV19	TRBJ2-2	CASRPTSRDRRAGELFF	TGTGCCAGTAGGCCGACCTCCCGGGACCGGAGGGCCGGGGAGCTGTTTTTT
NA	12	NA	TRBV19	TRBJ1-5	CASSPLNQPQHF	TGTGCCAGTAGTCCGCTGAATCAGCCCCAGCATTTT
NA	15	NA	TRBV27	TRBJ1-1	CASNWSKMMNTEAFF	TGTGCCAGCAATTGGTCCAAGATGATGAACACTGAAGCTTTCTTT
NA	14	TRBD2	TRBV5-4	TRBJ2-1	CASATSGYINEQFF	TGTGCCAGCGCCACTAGCGGATACATCAATGAGCAGTTCTTC
NA	15	TRBD2	TRBV5-4	TRBJ2-7	CASSPTSGRAYEQYF	TGTGCCAGCAGCCCTACTAGCGGGAGGGCCTACGAGCAGTACTTC
NA	16	NA	TRBV5-1	TRBJ2-3	CASSRTGDSSTDTQYF	TGCGCCAGCAGCCGGACGGGGGATTCTAGCACAGATACGCAGTATTTT
NA	16	TRBD1	TRBV11-2	TRBJ2-7	CASSTLGQGTSYEQYF	TGTGCCAGCAGCACCCTCGGACAGGGGACCTCCTACGAGCAGTACTTC
NA	16	TRBD2	TRBV4-1	TRBJ2-2	CASSQALAGKGGELFF	TGCGCCAGCAGCCAAGCCCTAGCGGGGAAGGGCGGGGAGCTGTTTTTT
once	16	TRBD1	TRBV7-8	TRBJ1-5	CASSLLDRRGSQPQHF	TGTGCCAGCAGCTTATTGGACAGGCGGGGGAGTCAGCCCCAGCATTTT
NA	14	NA	TRBV11-2	TRBJ2-7	CASSLVGRSGEQYF	TGTGCCAGCAGCTTAGTCGGGCGCTCGGGCGAGCAGTACTTC
NA	15	TRBD1	TRBV18	TRBJ1-4	CASSRQGAGEEKLFF	TGTGCCAGCTCACGACAGGGCGCAGGGGAGGAAAAACTGTTTTTT
once	14	TRBD2	TRBV28	TRBJ2-1	CASSTDLAGGRPFF	TGTGCCAGCAGCACTGACTTAGCGGGAGGGCGACCGTTCTTC
NA	13	NA	TRBV7-8	TRBJ2-1	CASSFPLGVEQFF	TGTGCCAGCAGCTTTCCCCTAGGTGTGGAGCAGTTCTTC
NA	13	NA	TRBV28	TRBJ2-1	CASSLERYNEQFF	TGTGCCAGCAGTCTCGAGCGGTACAATGAGCAGTTCTTC
few	16	TRBD1	TRBV18	TRBJ1-6	CASSPIGTGENSPLHF	TGTGCCAGCTCACCGATCGGGACAGGTGAAAATTCACCCCTCCACTTT
NA	14	TRBD1	TRBV6-1	TRBJ2-3	CAGRRDRGTDTQYF	TGTGCCGGCCGCCGGGACAGGGGCACAGATACGCAGTATTTT
NA	15	NA	TRBV25-1	TRBJ2-3	CASSQGGAGTDTQYF	TGTGCCAGCAGCCAAGGGGGGGCTGGCACAGATACGCAGTATTTT
NA	17	TRBD2	TRBV9	TRBJ2-3	CASSVDPSGLISDTQYF	TGTGCCAGCAGCGTAGATCCTAGCGGCTTAATCTCAGATACGCAGTATTTT
NA	16	NA	TRBV4-2	TRBJ2-1	CASSQERSGHYNEQFF	TGTGCCAGCAGCCAAGAACGTAGCGGACACTACAATGAGCAGTTCTTC
NA	15	TRBD1	TRBV5-6	TRBJ2-2	CASSHRGLGTGELFF	TGTGCCAGCAGCCATAGGGGGCTTGGGACCGGGGAGCTGTTTTTT
NA	15	TRBD2	TRBV9	TRBJ2-1	CASSVGLAGDNEQFF	TGTGCCAGCAGCGTAGGACTAGCGGGAGATAATGAGCAGTTCTTC
few	14	NA	TRBV18	TRBJ2-7	CASSPGYGYYEQYF	TGTGCCAGCTCACCAGGGTACGGTTACTACGAGCAGTACTTC
NA	12	TRBD1	TRBV7-2	TRBJ2-1	CASSRTGNEQFF	TGTGCCAGCAGCCGGACAGGGAATGAGCAGTTCTTC
once	15	NA	TRBV6-5	TRBJ2-7	CASSRRPQHPYEQYF	TGTGCCAGCAGTCGAAGACCCCAGCATCCCTACGAGCAGTACTTC
NA	12	NA	TRBV19	TRBJ2-7	CATGGRSYEQYF	TGTGCCACTGGGGGGAGATCCTACGAGCAGTACTTC
NA	16	NA	TRBV9	TRBJ2-5	CASSVGAGPQDGAQYF	TGTGCCAGCAGCGTAGGGGCAGGCCCCCAGGATGGAGCCCAGTACTTC
few	17	TRBD2	TRBV15	TRBJ2-5	CATSRGRLAVVQETQYF	TGTGCCACCAGCAGAGGTAGACTAGCGGTGGTCCAAGAGACCCAGTACTTC
NA	19	TRBD2	TRBV5-1	TRBJ2-1	CASSAFLGSGRLRYNEQFF	TGCGCCAGCAGCGCCTTTTTGGGTAGCGGGAGGTTACGATACAATGAGCAGTTCTTC
NA	13	NA	TRBV5-1	TRBJ2-1	CASSAREFDEQFF	TGCGCCAGCAGTGCTCGGGAGTTCGATGAGCAGTTCTTC
NA	14	TRBD1	TRBV7-9	TRBJ1-1	CASNPGQGYTEAFF	TGTGCCAGCAACCCGGGACAGGGTTACACTGAAGCTTTCTTT
few	16	TRBD1	TRBV5-1	TRBJ2-2	CASSRTGQGFSGELFF	TGCGCCAGCAGCCGTACGGGACAGGGGTTTTCCGGGGAGCTGTTTTTT
NA	15	TRBD2	TRBV6-1	TRBJ2-7	CASSALAGGSNEQYF	TGTGCCAGCAGCGCACTAGCGGGAGGCTCCAACGAGCAGTACTTC
NA	18	TRBD2	TRBV5-1	TRBJ2-1	CASSLAGTSGTSYNEQFF	TGCGCCAGCAGCTTGGCCGGGACTAGCGGGACCTCCTACAATGAGCAGTTCTTC
NA	15	NA	TRBV5-5	TRBJ2-5	CASSGRWGQRETQYF	TGTGCCAGCAGCGGGAGGTGGGGGCAACGAGAGACCCAGTACTTC
NA	13	NA	TRBV7-9	TRBJ1-5	CASSFGSNQPQHF	TGTGCCAGCAGCTTTGGGAGCAATCAGCCCCAGCATTTT
few	14	NA	TRBV9	TRBJ1-1	CASSVDRAYTEAFF	TGTGCCAGCAGCGTAGACAGGGCTTACACTGAAGCTTTCTTT
NA	12	NA	TRBV5-1	TRBJ2-1	CASGTSYNEQFF	TGCGCCAGCGGGACCTCCTACAATGAGCAGTTCTTC